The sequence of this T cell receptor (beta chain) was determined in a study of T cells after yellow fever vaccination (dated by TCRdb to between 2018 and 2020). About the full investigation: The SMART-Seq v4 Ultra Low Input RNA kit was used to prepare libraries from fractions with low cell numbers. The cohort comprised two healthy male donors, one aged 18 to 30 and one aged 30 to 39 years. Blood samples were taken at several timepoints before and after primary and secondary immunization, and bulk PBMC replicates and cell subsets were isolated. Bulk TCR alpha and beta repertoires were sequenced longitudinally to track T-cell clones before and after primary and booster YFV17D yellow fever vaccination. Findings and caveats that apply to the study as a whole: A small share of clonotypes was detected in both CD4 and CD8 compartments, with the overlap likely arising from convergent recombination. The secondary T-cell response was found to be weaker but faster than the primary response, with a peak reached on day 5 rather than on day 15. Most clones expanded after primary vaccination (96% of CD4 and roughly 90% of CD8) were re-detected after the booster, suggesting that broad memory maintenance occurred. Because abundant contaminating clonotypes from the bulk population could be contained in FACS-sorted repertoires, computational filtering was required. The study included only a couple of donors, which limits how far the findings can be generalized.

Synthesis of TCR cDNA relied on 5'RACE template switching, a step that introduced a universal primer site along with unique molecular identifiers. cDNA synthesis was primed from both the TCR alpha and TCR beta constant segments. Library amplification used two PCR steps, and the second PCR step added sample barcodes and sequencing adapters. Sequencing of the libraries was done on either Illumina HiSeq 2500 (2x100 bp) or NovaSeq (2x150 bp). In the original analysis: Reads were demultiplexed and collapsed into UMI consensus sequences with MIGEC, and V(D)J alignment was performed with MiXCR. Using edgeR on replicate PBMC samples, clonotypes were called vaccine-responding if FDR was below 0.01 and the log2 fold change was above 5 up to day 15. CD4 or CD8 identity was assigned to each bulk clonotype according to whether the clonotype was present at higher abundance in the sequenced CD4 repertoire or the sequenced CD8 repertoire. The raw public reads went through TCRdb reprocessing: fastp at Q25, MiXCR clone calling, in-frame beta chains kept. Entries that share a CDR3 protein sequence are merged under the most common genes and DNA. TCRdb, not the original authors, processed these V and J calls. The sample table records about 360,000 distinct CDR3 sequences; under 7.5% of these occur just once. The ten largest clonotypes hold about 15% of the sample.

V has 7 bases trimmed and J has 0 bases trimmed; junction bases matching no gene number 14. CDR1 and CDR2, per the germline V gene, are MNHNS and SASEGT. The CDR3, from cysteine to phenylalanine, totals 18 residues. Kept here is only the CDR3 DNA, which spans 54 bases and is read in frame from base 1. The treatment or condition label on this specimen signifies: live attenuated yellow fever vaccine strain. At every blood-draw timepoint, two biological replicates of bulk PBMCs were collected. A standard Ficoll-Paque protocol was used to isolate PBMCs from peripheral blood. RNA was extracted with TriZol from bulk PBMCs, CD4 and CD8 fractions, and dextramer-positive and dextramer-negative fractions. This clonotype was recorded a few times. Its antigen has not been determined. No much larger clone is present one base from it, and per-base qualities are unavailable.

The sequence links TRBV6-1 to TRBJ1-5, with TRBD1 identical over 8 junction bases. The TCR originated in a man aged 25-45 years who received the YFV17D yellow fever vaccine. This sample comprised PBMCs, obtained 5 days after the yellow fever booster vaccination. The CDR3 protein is CASTEEGGQGDSNQPQHF. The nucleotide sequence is TGTGCCAGCACCGAGGAGGGAGGACAGGGTGATAGCAATCAGCCCCAGCATTTT.